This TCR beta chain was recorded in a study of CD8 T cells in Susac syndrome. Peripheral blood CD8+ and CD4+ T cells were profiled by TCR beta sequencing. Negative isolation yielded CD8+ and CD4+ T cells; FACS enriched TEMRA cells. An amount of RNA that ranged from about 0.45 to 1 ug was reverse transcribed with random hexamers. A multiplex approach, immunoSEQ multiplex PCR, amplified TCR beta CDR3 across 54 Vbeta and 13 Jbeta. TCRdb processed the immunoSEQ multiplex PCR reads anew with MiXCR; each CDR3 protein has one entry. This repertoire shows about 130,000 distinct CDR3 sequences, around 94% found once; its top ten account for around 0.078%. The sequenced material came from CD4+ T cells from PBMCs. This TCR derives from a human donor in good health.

This CDR3 reads CASSLRPREHTGELFF. CDR3 DNA sequence: TGCGCCAGCAGCTTGAGGCCCAGGGAGCACACCGGGGAGCTGTTTTTT. The chain has TRBV5-1 and TRBJ2-2; D may match TRBD1 or TRBD2 (5 bases each). The V end lost 1 base, the J end lost 3 bases, and 13 bases lay between the germline ends. This CDR3 has 16 amino acids. CDR1 and CDR2 from the germline V gene are SGHRS and YFSETQ.